This passage covers 3 T cell receptor beta chains from one sample sequenced in a study of blood T cell repertoires in COVID-19 (dated by TCRdb to the early 2020s). Library preparation was by the immunoSEQ multiplex PCR assay. The clones in this table, taken by TCRdb from immuneACCESS, are in-frame only. Not every clone is retained; where verified, under half of the shortfall comes from an unresolved V gene, and the cause of the rest is unknown. Here the sample has 270,000 or so clones; around four fifths occur a single time. The biggest ten clones account for 9.4% of the sample. Input material: peripheral blood. Receptor source: a woman aged 45-59 years who had recovered from COVID-19.

This sequence joins TRBV7-8 and TRBJ2-2, with D possibly being TRBD1 (6 bases). Trimming removed 7 bases at V and 0 bases at J, with 21 bases between. The germline gives CDR1 SGHVS, CDR2 FQNEAQ. The length of the CDR3 is 18 residues. The CDR3 protein is CASTRLQGLTANTGELFF. The CDR3 nucleotides are TGTGCCAGCACCAGGCTACAGGGCCTCACGGCGAACACCGGGGAGCTGTTTTTT.

V usage is TRBV28 and J usage is TRBJ1-2; D is uncertain. The germline CDR1 and CDR2 sequences are MDHEN and SYDVKM. This CDR3 is 15 amino acids long. V shed 7 bases and J shed 0 bases, with 15 bases lying between them. CDR3 amino acids: CASTPSALANYGYTF. DNA for the CDR3: TGTGCCAGCACCCCTTCCGCCTTAGCTAACTATGGCTACACCTTC.

In its sample, this clone was seen once. The chain links TRBV12-3 or TRBV12-4 to TRBJ2-3, with D unclear. V dropped 5 bases and J dropped 3 bases, with 3 bases sitting between them. This CDR3 spans 11 amino acids. The CDR3 sequence: CASSPTDTQYF. The CDR3 DNA is TGTGCCAGCAGTCCAACAGATACGCAGTATTTT.